This T cell receptor (beta chain) is drawn from a study of T cell changes during pregnancy in multiple sclerosis. Measured with immunoSEQ multiplex PCR; TCRdb has only the in-frame clones, and not every one. The data contain just under 95,000 clones, almost 95% of them singletons. V lost 8 bases to trimming and J lost 5 bases; unmatched junction nucleotides: 8. Germline assignment: CDR1 SNHLY and CDR2 FYNNEI. This CDR3 has 14 residues. The V call is TRBV2, the J call TRBJ2-3; 9 bases are shared with TRBD2. The sequence was obtained from a female donor with multiple sclerosis, enrolled in a pregnancy study. Sequences were derived from peripheral blood, sampled in the first trimester of pregnancy. The CDR3 spells CASWGGRAIDTQYF. The CDR3, as DNA: TGTGCCAGCTGGGGCGGGAGGGCCATAGATACGCAGTATTTT.